The 10 T cell receptor beta chains presented below share a single source sample, sequenced in a study of cytomegalovirus exposure and HLA in healthy donors (dated 2017 in TCRdb). To prepare the library, the immunoSEQ multiplex PCR assay was applied. For the multiplex PCR, a mixture combining 60 forward primers for TCR Vbeta segments and 13 reverse primers for TCR Jbeta segments was used. The immuneACCESS repertoire file appears here via TCRdb, limited to in-frame rearrangements. These files lack a portion of the clones; in checked studies, under half of the deficit traces to unresolved V genes, and the cause of the others is not known. The sample table contains fewer than 250,000 clones; only one count was recorded for 70% to 75% of them. Jointly, the top ten make up 4% to 5% of the sample. Sequenced: PBMCs. The receptors were gathered from a man younger than 40 in good health and CMV-seropositive.

For this clone: This likely comes from a read error, as the CDR3 has no conserved phenylalanine or tryptophan at its end. CDR3 bases: TGTGCCAGCAGTTTGGAATCTAACTATGGCTACACCCTC. Translation gives CASSLESNYGYTL. The V and J genes are TRBV7-9 and TRBJ1-2, with D hard to call. The germline V gene encodes CDR1 SEHNR and CDR2 FQNEAQ (reference sequence). The CDR3 is 13 residues long. The V end lost 6 bases, the J end lost 0 bases, and 8 bases lay between the germline ends.

The J gene is TRBJ2-3, the V gene TRBV4-1; the match to TRBD2 covers 11 bases. V dropped 0 bases and J dropped 3; count of bases not matched to a gene: 8. This CDR3 region has 18 residues. The germline V gene has CDR1 MGHRA and CDR2 YSYEKL. The CDR3 loop reads CASSQDTQLAGETDTQYF. DNA of the CDR3: TGCGCCAGCAGCCAAGATACCCAACTAGCGGGGGAAACAGATACGCAGTATTTT.

This sequence joins TRBV15 and TRBJ1-1; D is unclear. Trimming stripped 0 bases from V and 7 bases from J, with 6 bases between. Germline CDR1 LNHNV, CDR2 YYDKDF (reference sequence). The CDR3 extends over 12 amino acids. In nucleotides, the CDR3 is TGTGCCACCAGCAGAGATCGCGGTGAAGCTTTCTTT. As protein: CATSRDRGEAFF.

This chain links TRBV19 with TRBJ2-7, with D perhaps matching TRBD2 (6 bases). Trimming cost V 3 bases and J 3 bases, with 12 bases left between them. The CDR3 length is 14 residues. Per the germline V gene, CDR1 is LNHDA and CDR2 is SQIVND (reference sequence). The CDR3 loop is CASSIGTGYYEQYF. DNA of the CDR3: TGTGCCAGTAGTATCGGGACTGGTTACTACGAGCAGTACTTC.

This clone occurred once. The chain joins TRBV7-2 to TRBJ1-2; 8 positions match TRBD1. Germline assignment: CDR1 SGHTA and CDR2 FQGNSA. The trim removed 6 bases at V and 6 bases at J, leaving 6 bases unmatched. The CDR3 runs 13 residues. The CDR3 here is CASRSGGSNGYTF. Here the CDR3 DNA reads TGTGCCAGCAGATCAGGGGGCTCGAATGGCTACACCTTC.

The V call is TRBV18, the J call TRBJ2-3; the match to TRBD2 covers 11 bases. Germline CDR1 KGHSH, CDR2 LQKENI. J gave up 1 base and V 2 bases, and 11 bases lay outside the gene matches. This CDR3 is 19 amino acids long. CDR3 coding DNA: TGTGCCAGCTCACCATCTGCTTTCGTGACTAGCGGGGGCACAGATACGCAGTATTTT. It encodes CASSPSAFVTSGGTDTQYF.

The V gene is TRBV29-1, the J gene TRBJ1-5; 7 bases align to TRBD1. CDR3 length equals 15 residues. Per the germline V gene, CDR1 is SQVTM and CDR2 is ANQGSEA. Trimming cost V 7 bases and J 6 bases; bases outside gene matches: 15. CDR3: CSARIQGVPGQPQHF. As DNA, the CDR3 is TGCAGCGCTCGCATCCAGGGGGTGCCCGGTCAGCCCCAGCATTTT.

J is TRBJ2-7 and V is TRBV11-2; the D gene is possibly TRBD1 (5 bases). V dropped 1 base and J dropped 5 bases, with 6 bases sitting between them. Germline V lookup: CDR1 SGHAT, CDR2 FQNNGV. This CDR3 comprises 12 residues. This CDR3 reads CASSLAGNEQYF. In DNA, the CDR3 is TGTGCCAGCAGCTTAGCAGGGAACGAGCAGTACTTC.

The CDR3 here is CASSYSGLAGGETQYF. DNA for the CDR3: TGTGCCAGCAGTTACTCGGGACTAGCGGGAGGAGAGACCCAGTACTTC. This rearrangement joins TRBV6-6 to TRBJ2-5; 15 positions agree with TRBD2. The CDR3 is 16 amino acids. Germline assignment: CDR1 MNHNY and CDR2 SVGAGI (reference sequence). V shed 0 bases and J 4 bases; nucleotides not matched to a gene: 0.

The chain has TRBV4-1 and TRBJ2-7; 7 bases align to TRBD1. From germline, CDR1 is MGHRA and CDR2 YSYEKL. The CDR3 length is 15 residues. V gave up 1 base and J gave up 3 bases; unmatched junction bases: 6. CDR3: CASSQAGGRNYEQYF. Written as DNA, the CDR3 is TGCGCCAGCAGCCAAGCAGGGGGACGAAACTACGAGCAGTACTTC.